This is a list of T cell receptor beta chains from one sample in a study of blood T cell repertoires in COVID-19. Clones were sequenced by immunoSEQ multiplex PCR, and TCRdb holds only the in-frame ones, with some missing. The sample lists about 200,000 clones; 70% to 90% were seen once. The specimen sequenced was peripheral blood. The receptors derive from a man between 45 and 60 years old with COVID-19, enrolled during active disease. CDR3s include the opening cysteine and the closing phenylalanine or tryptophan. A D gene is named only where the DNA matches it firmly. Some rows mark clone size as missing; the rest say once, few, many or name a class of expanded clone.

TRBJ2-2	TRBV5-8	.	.	CASSLAPPSRGTGELFF	TGTGCCAGCAGCTTGGCCCCTCCGAGCCGCGGCACCGGGGAGCTGTTTTTT
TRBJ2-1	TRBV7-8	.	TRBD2	CASSLRRSGRHNEQFF	TGTGCCAGCAGCCTCCGTCGAAGCGGGAGGCATAATGAGCAGTTCTTC
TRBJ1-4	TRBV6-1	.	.	CASSEARGGVEKLFF	TGTGCCAGCAGTGAAGCACGGGGGGGGGTTGAAAAACTGTTTTTT
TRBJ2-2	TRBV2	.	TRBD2	CASSDIGLAGANTGELFF	TGTGCCAGCAGTGACATAGGACTAGCGGGAGCGAACACCGGGGAGCTGTTTTTT
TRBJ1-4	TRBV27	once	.	CASTHWGGGDEKLFF	TGTGCCAGCACCCATTGGGGGGGCGGGGATGAAAAACTGTTTTTT
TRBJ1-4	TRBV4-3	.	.	CASSQSRGSHATNEKLFF	TGCGCCAGCAGCCAAAGCCGGGGATCCCATGCAACTAATGAAAAACTGTTTTTT
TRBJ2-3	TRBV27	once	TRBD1	CASSLWDRDTDTQYF	TGTGCCAGCAGTTTGTGGGACAGGGACACAGATACGCAGTATTTT
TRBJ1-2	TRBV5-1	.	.	CASRMGGKNNYGYTF	TGCGCCAGCAGAATGGGGGGTAAGAATAACTATGGCTACACCTTC
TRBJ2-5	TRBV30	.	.	CAWAISRGARQTQYF	TGTGCCTGGGCCATATCGCGGGGCGCGAGGCAGACCCAGTACTTC
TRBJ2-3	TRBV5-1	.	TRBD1	CASSGTGQGFLDTQYF	TGCGCCAGCAGCGGAACGGGACAGGGGTTTTTAGATACGCAGTATTTT
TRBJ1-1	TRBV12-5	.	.	CASGLVLTEAFF	TGTGCTAGTGGTTTGGTTCTCACTGAAGCTTTCTTT
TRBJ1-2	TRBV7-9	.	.	CASSLEVSSTIGYTF	TGTGCCAGCAGCTTGGAGGTCTCATCCACTATTGGCTACACCTTC
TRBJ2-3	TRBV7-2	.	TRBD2	CASSFPLAGGADTQYF	TGTGCCAGCAGCTTCCCCCTAGCGGGAGGGGCAGATACGCAGTATTTT
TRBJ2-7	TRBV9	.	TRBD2	CASSDGTSGRRYEQYF	TGTGCCAGCAGCGACGGGACTAGCGGGAGAAGGTACGAGCAGTACTTC
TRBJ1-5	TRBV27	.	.	CASSLRGSNQPQHF	TGTGCCAGCAGCCTTCGGGGTAGCAATCAGCCCCAGCATTTT
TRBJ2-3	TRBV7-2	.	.	CASSSNWGEVTDTQYF	TGTGCCAGCAGCTCCAACTGGGGGGAGGTAACAGATACGCAGTATTTT
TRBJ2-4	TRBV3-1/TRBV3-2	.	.	CASSRGPQGRTIQYF	TGTGCCAGCAGCCGGGGACCGCAGGGGAGAACCATTCAGTACTTC
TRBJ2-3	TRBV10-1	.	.	CASSEVEELGTDTQYF	TGCGCCAGCAGTGAAGTAGAGGAATTGGGCACAGATACGCAGTATTTT
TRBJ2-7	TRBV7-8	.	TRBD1	CASSRGQGVNEQYF	TGTGCCAGCAGCCGGGGACAGGGGGTGAACGAGCAGTACTTC
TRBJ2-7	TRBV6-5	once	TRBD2	CASSYATSGRPYEQYF	TGTGCCAGCAGTTACGCGACTAGCGGGAGGCCTTACGAGCAGTACTTC
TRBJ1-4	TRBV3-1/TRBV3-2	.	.	CASSVGQDNEKLFF	TGTGCCAGCAGCGTCGGACAAGATAATGAAAAACTGTTTTTT
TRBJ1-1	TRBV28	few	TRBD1	CASRAGQVYTEAFF	TGTGCCAGCAGGGCGGGACAGGTATACACTGAAGCTTTCTTT
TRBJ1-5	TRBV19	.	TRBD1	CASSIEGGRGSNQPQHF	TGTGCCAGTAGTATAGAGGGGGGCAGGGGGAGCAATCAGCCCCAGCATTTT
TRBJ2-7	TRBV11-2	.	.	CASSLMQAGPYEQYF	TGTGCCAGCAGCCTAATGCAGGCTGGGCCCTACGAGCAGTACTTC
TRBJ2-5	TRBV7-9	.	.	CASSFRAAQETQYF	TGTGCCAGCAGCTTCCGAGCCGCCCAAGAGACCCAGTACTTC
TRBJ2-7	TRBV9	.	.	CASSPRRGNEQYF	TGTGCCAGCAGCCCTCGTCGGGGGAACGAGCAGTACTTC
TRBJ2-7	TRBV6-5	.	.	CASTRSQMDYEQYF	TGTGCCAGCACTAGGAGCCAAATGGACTACGAGCAGTACTTC
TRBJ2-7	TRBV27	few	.	CASTSGGLRTQYF	TGTGCCAGCACCTCTGGGGGCCTCCGAACGCAGTACTTC
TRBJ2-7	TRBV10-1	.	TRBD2	CASSEYRGSSYEQYF	TGCGCCAGCAGTGAGTATCGCGGGAGCTCCTACGAGCAGTACTTC
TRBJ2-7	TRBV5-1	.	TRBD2	CASSLRGGTGTSGTYEQYF	TGCGCCAGCAGCTTGAGAGGGGGGACCGGGACTAGCGGGACTTACGAGCAGTACTTC
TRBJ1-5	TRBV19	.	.	CASRESDSNQPQHF	TGTGCCAGTCGGGAGTCTGATAGCAATCAGCCCCAGCATTTT
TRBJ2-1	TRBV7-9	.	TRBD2	CASSIRTSGNGNEQFF	TGTGCCAGCAGCATCCGGACTAGCGGGAATGGCAATGAGCAGTTCTTC
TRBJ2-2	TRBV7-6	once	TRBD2	CASSLTSGVHGELFF	TGTGCCAGCAGCTTAACAAGCGGGGTACACGGGGAGCTGTTTTTT
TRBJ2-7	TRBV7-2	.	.	CASSQGDKNYEQYF	TGTGCCAGCAGCCAAGGGGACAAAAACTACGAGCAGTACTTC
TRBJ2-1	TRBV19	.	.	CASSILGSSYNEQFF	TGTGCCAGTAGTATTCTCGGTTCGTCCTACAATGAGCAGTTCTTC
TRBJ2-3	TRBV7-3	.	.	CASSANPGRAGDTQYF	TGTGCCAGCAGCGCTAATCCGGGAAGGGCGGGAGATACGCAGTATTTT
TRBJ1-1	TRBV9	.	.	CASSVDILNTEAFF	TGTGCCAGCAGCGTCGACATACTGAACACTGAAGCTTTCTTT
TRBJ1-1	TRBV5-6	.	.	CASSPFRGEAFF	TGTGCCAGCAGCCCCTTCCGGGGGGAAGCTTTCTTT
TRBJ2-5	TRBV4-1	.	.	CASSQDLEETQYF	TGCGCCAGCAGCCAAGATCTCGAAGAGACCCAGTACTTC
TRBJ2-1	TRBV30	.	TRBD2	CASVSGSEYNEQFF	TGTGCCTCTGTTAGCGGGAGCGAGTACAATGAGCAGTTCTTC
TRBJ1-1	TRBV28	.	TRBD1	CASSEGTELVAFF	TGTGCCAGCAGTGAGGGGACAGAACTGGTAGCTTTCTTT
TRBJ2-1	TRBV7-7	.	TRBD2	CASSVREGRVNEQFF	TGTGCTAGCAGCGTGCGGGAGGGCCGAGTCAATGAGCAGTTCTTC
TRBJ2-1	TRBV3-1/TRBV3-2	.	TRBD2	CASSPGTSGSNEQFF	TGTGCCAGCAGCCCCGGGACTAGCGGGAGTAATGAGCAGTTCTTC
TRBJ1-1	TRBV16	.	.	CASSSTNTEAFF	TGTGCCAGCAGCAGCACGAACACTGAAGCTTTCTTT
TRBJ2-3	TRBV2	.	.	CASRLGGGTTDTQYF	TGTGCCAGCAGGTTGGGAGGGGGGACCACAGATACGCAGTATTTT
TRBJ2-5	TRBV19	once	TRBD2	CASSMGEGLWETQYF	TGTGCCAGTAGTATGGGGGAGGGCCTTTGGGAGACCCAGTACTTC
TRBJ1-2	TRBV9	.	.	CASSRTENYGYTF	TGTGCCAGCAGCAGGACAGAGAACTATGGCTACACCTTC
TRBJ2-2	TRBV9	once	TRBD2	CATLWKREAGELFF	TGTGCCACCCTATGGAAGCGGGAGGCCGGGGAGCTGTTTTTT
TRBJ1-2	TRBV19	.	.	CASTTGSGNYGYTF	TGTGCCAGTACAACAGGGAGCGGAAACTATGGCTACACCTTC
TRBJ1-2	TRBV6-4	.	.	CASREQGSVGYGYTF	TGTGCCAGCAGAGAACAGGGTAGCGTGGGCTATGGCTACACCTTC
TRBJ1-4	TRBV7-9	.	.	CASRPNLGKKNEKLFF	TGTGCCAGCAGACCCAACTTGGGCAAGAAGAATGAAAAACTGTTTTTT